This T cell receptor beta chain was retrieved from a study of cytomegalovirus exposure and HLA in healthy donors. Findings of the study overall: The records held CMV serostatus as the only immune exposure information. Earlier analysis looked at TCR beta V segments, and most were productive about 87% or about 30% of the time. TCR beta V- and J-gene trimming, according to a later analysis, was linked to a missense DCLRE1C variant.

The donors comprised healthy bone marrow donors. V lost 1 base to trimming and J lost 3 bases; unmatched junction nucleotides: 5. This CDR3 contains 16 residues. CDR1 and CDR2 (germline): SGHAT, FQDESV (reference sequence). It was with 60 Vbeta and 13 Jbeta primers that the PCR ran. Generated by immunoSEQ multiplex PCR, the TCRdb table keeps only in-frame clones and is missing some. The top ten hold approximately 6.8% of the sample, which has about 150,000 clones, roughly 79% seen once. As regards this clone: Its antigen is not identified.

The gene calls are TRBV11-1 and TRBJ2-2; 7 bases are shared with TRBD2. The clonotype comes from a woman in her forties in good health and CMV-seropositive. The material sequenced was PBMCs. The CDR3 region has the DNA TGTGCCAGCAGCTTAGTTGCGGGGGAGGACACCGGGGAGCTGTTTTTT. It encodes CASSLVAGEDTGELFF. Full variable domain (rest looked up from reference TRBV11-1 and TRBJ2-2): EAEVAQSPRYKITEKSQAVAFWCDPISGHATLYWYRQILGQGPELLVQFQDESVVDDSQLPKDRFSAERLKGVDSTLKIQPAELGDSAMYLCASSLVAGEDTGELFFGEGSRLTVL.